The present entry profiles one TCR beta chain with its context. Its specificity is unknown. The DNA is omitted, as the CDR3 cannot be located on it reliably, and the CDR3 follows TCRdb's listing. This specimen comes from a study of CD8+CD57+ T cells in acquired aplastic anemia. Study information: Sorted CD4+ and CD8+ cells gave an average of roughly 3 ug of DNA. Healthy donors gave approximately 10 million reads on average for CD4+ cells.

The germline V gene has CDR1 SGHRS and CDR2 YFSETQ. The CDR3 comprises 22 residues, both ends counted. Study-level results: Researchers report that approximately 28 CD8+ CDR3 sequences appeared in both patients and controls.

Template material for TCR beta VDJ and CDR3 profiling consisted of genomic DNA. TCRdb reprocessed the reads via MiXCR and lists one record per CDR3 protein. The sample consists of about 190,000 distinct CDR3 sequences, around 50% of them appearing once. The chain uses TRBV5-1 and TRBJ1-1; the table's D gene call, TRBD1, was not cross checked with the DNA. Sequencing was carried out using sorted CD4+, CD8+, or CD8+CD57+ T cells (not recorded which) from PBMCs. This TCR came from a human donor in good health, serving as a control. The CDR3 region is CASSFYICSARGGQGMNTEAFF.